The 20 T cell receptor beta chains presented below share a single source sample, sequenced in a study of blood T cell repertoires in COVID-19. Produced via immunoSEQ multiplex PCR; TCRdb's table is partial and in-frame only. The repertoire holds over 100,000 clones, approximately 70% seen once, with 1.5% to 2% in the top ten. Material: peripheral blood. The receptors stem from a woman in her sixties or seventies with acute or convalescent COVID-19.

The chain carries TRBV9 and TRBJ2-1, with D perhaps matching TRBD1 (6 bases). The CDR3 is 15 amino acids. Trimming took off 4 bases at V and 1 base at J, with 12 bases between the two ends. Germline V gives CDR1 SGDLS, CDR2 YYNGEE. CDR3: CASSNRDTSYNEQFF. The CDR3 DNA sequence: TGTGCCAGCAGCAACCGGGACACGTCCTACAATGAGCAGTTCTTC.

This clone counts as medium-sized. This chain connects TRBV28 to TRBJ2-6; possibly TRBD2 for D (5 bases). Germline values: CDR1 MDHEN, CDR2 SYDVKM. V lost 3 bases and J lost 0, with 12 bases in between. The CDR3 extends over 17 amino acids. Here the CDR3 reads CASSFLAAFSGANVLTF. The CDR3 nucleotides are TGTGCCAGCAGTTTCCTAGCTGCCTTCTCTGGGGCCAACGTCCTGACTTTC.

This clone was seen a single time. This sequence joins TRBV28 and TRBJ2-7; 8 bases align to TRBD1. The V gene's germline CDR1 is MDHEN and CDR2 SYDVKM. Trimming cost V 2 bases and J 4 bases; bases outside gene matches: 7. This CDR3 comprises 15 residues. Here the CDR3 DNA reads TGTGCCAGCAGTTTAGGCGGGACAGGACCTTACGAGCAGTACTTC. Translation: CASSLGGTGPYEQYF.

The rearrangement uses TRBV30 and TRBJ1-6; TRBD1 agrees at 7 bases. This CDR3 comprises 15 residues. CDR1 and CDR2 from the germline V gene are GTSNPN and SVGIG (reference sequence). V trimming: 8 bases; J trimming: 10 bases; junction bases outside the gene matches: 17. CDR3 region: CAAESTPGQKSPLHF. The CDR3 bases are TGTGCCGCCGAATCTACTCCGGGACAGAAATCACCCCTCCACTTT.

The chain is built from TRBV3-1 (or the pseudogene TRBV3-2) and TRBJ2-7; TRBD1 aligns across 10 bases. The germline CDR1 and CDR2 sequences are LGHDT and YNNKEL (reference sequence). The CDR3 spans 14 residues. With 3 bases clipped from V and 2 bases from J, the junction kept 1 base outside the gene matches. CDR3 sequence: CASSQGQGPYEQYF. For the CDR3, the DNA is TGTGCCAGCAGCCAGGGACAGGGGCCCTACGAGCAGTACTTC.

The rearrangement links TRBV29-1 to TRBJ2-7, with 8 bases identical to TRBD2. The CDR3 loop spans 13 amino acids. Germline CDR1 and CDR2: SQVTM and ANQGSEA. V was pared by 3 bases and J by 1 base, with 2 bases of the junction left unmatched. CDR3: CSVEASGSYEQYF. The CDR3 region has the DNA TGCAGCGTTGAGGCTAGCGGGTCCTACGAGCAGTACTTC.

The gene calls are TRBV9 and TRBJ1-1; 9 nucleotides line up with TRBD1. CDR1 is SGDLS, CDR2 YYNGEE, per germline. The CDR3 sequence is 13 residues long. Germline trimming cut 0 bases from V and 10 bases from J; bases unmatched to any gene: 4. The CDR3 nucleotides are TGTGCCAGCAGCGTAGTCCCGGACAGGGGAGCTTTCTTT. Translated: CASSVVPDRGAFF.

The chain has TRBV10-3 and TRBJ2-3, with 9 bases that match TRBD2. Germline trimming cut 5 bases from V and 3 bases from J; bases unmatched to any gene: 6. This CDR3 is 15 amino acids long. Germline values: CDR1 ENHRY, CDR2 SYGVKD. The CDR3 sequence: CAISQLAGSTDTQYF. The CDR3 DNA follows: TGTGCCATCAGTCAACTAGCGGGTTCGACAGATACGCAGTATTTT.

The gene calls are TRBV18 and TRBJ1-2; D is unresolved. V lost 2 bases to trimming and J lost 5 bases, with 9 bases between them. The CDR3 is made up of 13 amino acids. CDR1 and CDR2 (germline): KGHSH, LQKENI. CDR3 in DNA: TGTGCCAGCTCACCAGGGAGAGAATATGGCTACACCTTC. This codes for CASSPGREYGYTF.

The chain employs TRBV7-6 and TRBJ2-7, with TRBD1 matching over 8 bases. The CDR3 spans 17 residues. Germline V gene sequence: CDR1 SGHVS, CDR2 FNYEAQ. V shed 0 bases and J 3 bases; nucleotides not matched to a gene: 10. The CDR3 DNA sequence: TGTGCCAGCAGCTTAGCTACCCCCGGACAGGGCAGCTACGAGCAGTACTTC. Protein product: CASSLATPGQGSYEQYF.

The J gene is TRBJ1-4, the V gene TRBV5-5; TRBD1 aligns across 7 bases. Germline trimming cut 2 bases from V and 6 bases from J; bases unmatched to any gene: 7. The CDR3 runs to 15 residues. Per germline, CDR1 SGHKS and CDR2 YYEKEE (reference sequence). The CDR3 DNA is TGTGCCAGCAGCTTTACCCTCGGACAGGATGAAAAACTGTTTTTT. It is translated as CASSFTLGQDEKLFF.

The V call is TRBV3-1 (or the pseudogene TRBV3-2), the J call TRBJ2-5, with TRBD2 matching 10 bases. With V trimmed by 4 bases and J by 4 bases, 6 bases remained unmatched. The CDR3 is made up of 15 amino acids. Per the germline V gene, CDR1 is LGHDT and CDR2 is YNNKEL (reference sequence). CDR3: CASSRAGGPGETQYF. The DNA for the CDR3 is TGTGCCAGCAGCCGAGCGGGGGGGCCAGGAGAGACCCAGTACTTC.

The chain combines TRBV10-3 with TRBJ2-1, with 8 positions matching TRBD2. In germline, CDR1 is ENHRY, CDR2 SYGVKD. V lost 11 bases to trimming and J lost 1 base; unmatched junction nucleotides: 4. This CDR3 is built from 13 residues. The chain's CDR3 is CAAGGASYNEQFF. The DNA for the CDR3 is TGTGCCGCCGGGGGGGCTTCCTACAATGAGCAGTTCTTC.

The chain uses TRBV19 and TRBJ1-5, with 12 bases aligning to TRBD1. CDR1 is LNHDA and CDR2 is SQIVND in the germline V gene (reference sequence). The V and J ends lost 5 bases and 5 bases, in that order; junction bases with no gene match: 1. CDR3 length: 14 residues. This chain's CDR3 is CASSGTGGHQPQHF. The CDR3 DNA is TGTGCCAGTAGTGGGACAGGGGGCCATCAGCCCCAGCATTTT.

The chain recombines TRBV12-5 with TRBJ2-1, with D unresolved. Trimming left V 3 bases short and J 1 base short, with 7 bases between. Per the germline V gene, CDR1 is LGHNT and CDR2 is FRNRAP. The CDR3 totals 14 residues. CDR3 sequence: CASGFSPSYNEQFF. CDR3 in DNA: TGTGCTAGTGGTTTTAGCCCATCCTACAATGAGCAGTTCTTC.

The V and J genes are TRBV7-2 and TRBJ1-2; TRBD1 agrees at 8 bases. Trimming took 5 bases from V and 3 from J; bases not matched to a gene: 8. The length of the CDR3 is 15 residues. The germline V gene encodes CDR1 SGHTA and CDR2 FQGNSA. CDR3 region: CASSPLDRAHYGYTF. As DNA, the CDR3 is TGTGCCAGCAGCCCCCTGGACAGGGCGCACTATGGCTACACCTTC.

The V gene is TRBV9, the J gene TRBJ2-3; TRBD2 aligns across 12 bases. In germline, CDR1 is SGDLS, CDR2 YYNGEE. The CDR3 has 16 residues. The junction had 3 bases not matched to a gene; V was cut back by 0 bases and J by 4 bases. The CDR3 here is CASSVELAGGSDTQYF. CDR3 coding DNA: TGTGCCAGCAGCGTAGAACTAGCGGGGGGTTCAGATACGCAGTATTTT.

Only a few counts were recorded for this clone. The chain is built from TRBV10-1 and TRBJ2-3; 9 bases line up with TRBD1. Germline V gene data show CDR1 as WNHNN and CDR2 as SYGVQD (reference sequence). V was pared by 4 bases and J by 6 bases, with 8 bases of the junction left unmatched. This CDR3 comprises 15 residues. The CDR3 DNA follows: TGCGCCAGCAGTGCCACCGGGACAGGGAGGGATACGCAGTATTTT. It encodes CASSATGTGRDTQYF.

This chain joins TRBV5-1 and TRBJ2-3; 8 positions agree with TRBD2. Germline loops: CDR1 SGHRS, CDR2 YFSETQ. The V and J ends lost 6 bases and 4 bases, in that order; junction bases with no gene match: 10. This CDR3 region has 15 residues. CDR3 loop: CASTRGLAGADTQYF. The CDR3 region has the DNA TGCGCCAGCACCAGAGGACTAGCAGGGGCAGATACGCAGTATTTT.

J is TRBJ2-3 and V is TRBV7-3, with 12 bases aligning to TRBD2. The V gene end was trimmed by 1 base and the J gene end by 3 bases; junction bases not matched to a gene: 5. CDR1 SGHTA and CDR2 FQGTGA come from the germline V gene. This CDR3 contains 17 residues. The CDR3 loop is CASSLMTSGRGTDTQYF. The CDR3 nucleotides are TGTGCCAGCAGCTTAATGACTAGCGGGAGAGGAACAGATACGCAGTATTTT.